Following are 11 T cell receptor beta chains from one sample sequenced in a study of T cells expressing NK-cell markers. Using the 5' RACE reads, TCRdb records one entry per CDR3 protein without DNA. The sample table includes 550,000 or so distinct CDR3 sequences. The sample was blood T cells: a sorted CD56 or NKG2C T cell subset, CD4+ or CD8+ T cells, or bulk PBMC T cells (not recorded which). Source of these receptors: a man in his late teens or twenties in good health.

This rearrangement joins TRBV24-1 to TRBJ2-1; TCRdb's D call of TRBD2 is untestable without DNA. The CDR3 runs 15 residues. Germline V CDR1 and CDR2: KGHDR, SFDVKD. The CDR3 reads CATSDFPSGRNEQFF.

The chain recombines TRBV5-1 with TRBJ2-1; the D call from TCRdb, TRBD2, cannot be confirmed without DNA. Per germline, CDR1 SGHRS and CDR2 YFSETQ. The length of the CDR3 is 16 residues. CDR3: CASSFGSGRLVDEQFF.

The chain joins TRBV15 to TRBJ2-1. This CDR3 comprises 14 residues. CDR1 and CDR2 (germline): LNHNV, YYDKDF (reference sequence). Here the CDR3 reads CATSRDRGLNEQFF. Combining the CDR3 with reference TRBV15 and TRBJ2-1 gives the whole variable domain DAMVIQNPRYQVTQFGKPVTLSCSQTLNHNVMYWYQQKSSQAPKLLFHYYDKDFNNEADTPDNFQSRRPNTSFCFLDIRSPGLGDTAMYLCATSRDRGLNEQFFGPGTRLTVL.

The chain joins TRBV12-3 or TRBV12-4 to TRBJ2-7; absent DNA, TCRdb's TRBD1 call cannot be checked. This CDR3 region has 19 residues. The CDR3 loop reads CASSPGQGMGGSAVHEQYF.

The chain carries TRBV11-1 and TRBJ2-3; TCRdb proposes TRBD2, but this gene call is untestable without DNA. CDR1 and CDR2 (germline): SGHAT, FQDESV (reference sequence). This CDR3 is built from 15 residues. CDR3 sequence: CASSPQRGNTDTQYF.

This chain uses TRBV4-2 with TRBJ1-5; with no DNA, the TCRdb D assignment of TRBD1 cannot be verified. The CDR3 sequence is 16 residues long. The germline CDR1 and CDR2 sequences are LGHNA and YNFKEQ. CDR3 region: CASSQDGGASNQPQHF.

The CDR3 spells CSVGGTGLGETQYF. The V gene is TRBV29-1, the J gene TRBJ2-5; TCRdb reports TRBD1, a call that lacks DNA to check it against. Looked up from germline, CDR1 is SQVTM and CDR2 is ANQGSEA. The CDR3 sequence is 14 residues long.

The V gene is TRBV7-9, the J gene TRBJ2-2; TCRdb's D call, TRBD2, is unchecked because there is no DNA. Germline CDR1 is SEHNR and CDR2 is FQNEAQ (reference sequence). This CDR3 has 17 amino acids. This chain's CDR3 is CASSSPIKRVDTGELFF.

This sequence joins TRBV7-3 and TRBJ2-1. CDR3 length: 13 amino acids. Germline-derived CDR1 and CDR2 are SGHTA and FQGTGA. Here the CDR3 reads CASSLGLTGEQFF.

The rearrangement links TRBV5-1 to TRBJ1-2; absent DNA, TCRdb's TRBD1 call cannot be checked. The CDR3 is 14 residues long. The germline V gene encodes CDR1 SGHRS and CDR2 YFSETQ. The CDR3 sequence is CASSKPGQGVGYTF.

The V gene is TRBV6-1, the J gene TRBJ1-3; TCRdb selects TRBD1, and the lack of DNA leaves this call unchecked. In germline, CDR1 is MNHNS, CDR2 SASEGT. This CDR3 is built from 15 residues. CDR3 sequence: CASRDRGDTGNTIYF.